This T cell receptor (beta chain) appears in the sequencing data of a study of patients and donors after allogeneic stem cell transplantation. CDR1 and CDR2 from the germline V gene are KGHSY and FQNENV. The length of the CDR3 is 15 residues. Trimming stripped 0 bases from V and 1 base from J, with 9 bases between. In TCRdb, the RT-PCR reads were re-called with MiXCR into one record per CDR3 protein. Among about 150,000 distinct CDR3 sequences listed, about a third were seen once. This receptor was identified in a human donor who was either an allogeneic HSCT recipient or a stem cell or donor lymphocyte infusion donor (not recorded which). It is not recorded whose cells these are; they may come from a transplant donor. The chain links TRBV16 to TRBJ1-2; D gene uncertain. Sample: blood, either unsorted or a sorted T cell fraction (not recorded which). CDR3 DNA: TGTGCCAGCAGCCAATCGCAGGCCCTTAACTATGGCTACACCTTC. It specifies CASSQSQALNYGYTF. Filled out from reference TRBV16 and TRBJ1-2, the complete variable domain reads GEEVAQTPKHLVRGEGQKAKLYCAPIKGHSYVFWYQQVLKNEFKFLISFQNENVFDETGMPKERFSAKCLPNSPCSLEIQATKLEDSAVYFCASSQSQALNYGYTFGSGTRLTVV.